Presented here are 12 T cell receptor beta chains from one specimen sequenced in a study of CD8+CD57+ T cells in acquired aplastic anemia. The template used for profiling TCR beta VDJ and CDR3 was genomic DNA. Using its own MiXCR run on the reads, TCRdb lists one record per CDR3 protein. Of more than 150,000 distinct CDR3 sequences listed, 40% to 50% are singletons. Input material: sorted CD4+, CD8+, or CD8+CD57+ T cells (not recorded which) from PBMCs. All receptors come from a human donor in good health.

This sequence joins TRBV6-1 and TRBJ2-3; D not certain. V was pared by 6 bases and J by 4 bases, with 11 bases between. The CDR3 is made up of 13 amino acids. The V gene's germline CDR1 is MNHNS and CDR2 SASEGT. CDR3 in amino acids: CASRVGNPDTQYF. For the CDR3, the DNA is TGTGCCAGCAGGGTGGGAAATCCAGATACGCAGTATTTT.

This clonotype came up many times. This rearrangement joins TRBV20-1 to TRBJ1-1, with D possibly being TRBD1 (5 bases). The CDR3 consists of 15 residues. CDR1 DFQATT and CDR2 SNEGSKA come from the germline V gene (reference sequence). V lost 0 bases, J lost 1 base, and 12 bases lay in between. This chain's CDR3 is CSARDDARANTEAFF. CDR3 DNA sequence: TGCAGTGCTAGAGATGATGCCAGGGCGAACACTGAAGCTTTCTTT.

V and J are TRBV4-1 and TRBJ2-4; D might be TRBD1 or TRBD2, each matching 5 bases. The CDR3 runs 16 residues. Per the germline V gene, CDR1 is MGHRA and CDR2 is YSYEKL. Trimming took 0 bases from V and 4 from J, leaving 13 bases between them. CDR3 nucleotide sequence: TGCGCCAGCAGCCAAGACCGGGACCCTCCAAAAAACATTCAGTACTTC. Protein product: CASSQDRDPPKNIQYF.

A few counts support this clonotype. V and J are TRBV11-2 and TRBJ2-7; TRBD2 aligns across 9 bases. The CDR3 spans 17 residues. Germline V gene sequence: CDR1 SGHAT, CDR2 FQNNGV. V lost 3 bases and J lost 0; bases outside the gene matches: 9. DNA for the CDR3: TGTGCCAGCAGCTTTCTTGTCCCTAGCGGGAACTCCTACGAGCAGTACTTC. Its translation is CASSFLVPSGNSYEQYF. Full variable domain (missing parts from reference TRBV11-2 and TRBJ2-7): EAGVAQSPRYKIIEKRQSVAFWCNPISGHATLYWYQQILGQGPKLLIQFQNNGVVDDSQLPKDRFSAERLKGVDSTLKIQPAKLEDSAVYLCASSFLVPSGNSYEQYFGPGTRLTVT.

Remarks on this clonotype: A much larger clone differs from this one at a single base, so this may be a read error. The V and J genes are TRBV7-2 and TRBJ2-5; TRBD2 matches at 12 bases. CDR1 is SGHTA and CDR2 is FQGNSA in the germline V gene. The CDR3 consists of 15 residues. The CDR3 spells CAGSLGLAGQETQYF. As DNA, the CDR3 is TGTGCCGGCAGCTTAGGACTAGCGGGGCAAGAGACCCAGTACTTC.

This clonotype has ten or more counts. This chain uses TRBV19 with TRBJ2-1, with D maybe TRBD2 (8 bases). The CDR3 sequence is 16 residues long. Between the trimmed V and J ends, which lost 7 bases and 4 bases, there was a span of 20 bases. In germline, CDR1 is LNHDA, CDR2 SQIVND (reference sequence). CDR3 in amino acids: CASTPRGREAYNEQFF. CDR3 in DNA: TGTGCCAGTACACCGAGGGGGCGGGAGGCGTACAATGAGCAGTTCTTC.

This clonotype was picked up many times. V is TRBV20-1 and J is TRBJ2-3, with TRBD2 matching over 9 bases. V lost 3 bases to trimming and J lost 0 bases; unmatched junction nucleotides: 1. The CDR3 covers 14 residues. Germline V gene data show CDR1 as DFQATT and CDR2 as SNEGSKA (reference sequence). The CDR3 nucleotides are TGCAGTGCTAGGACTAGCGGCAGCACAGATACGCAGTATTTT. Amino acid sequence: CSARTSGSTDTQYF.

This clonotype appeared a single time. This may be a read error: a much more frequent sequence differs by one nucleotide. The chain has TRBV10-3 and TRBJ1-3, with D maybe TRBD1 (5 bases). Germline lookup yields CDR1 ENHRY and CDR2 SYGVKD. The CDR3 has 14 residues. CDR3 sequence reads: CASRAGIVGTTIYF. CDR3 nucleotide sequence: TGTGCCAGTAGGGCAGGGATTGTAGGAACCACCATATATTTT.

The rearrangement joins TRBV16 to TRBJ2-3, with a tentative D call TRBD2 (6 bases). Trimming took off 1 base at V and 3 bases at J, with 11 bases between the two ends. The CDR3 has 15 residues. Germline V gene data show CDR1 as KGHSY and CDR2 as FQNENV. The CDR3 DNA reads TGTGCCAGCAGCCAATATCTAGCGCGGACAGATACGCAGTATTTT. Translated, it gives CASSQYLARTDTQYF. The full variable domain, in which reference TRBV16 and TRBJ2-3 provide the parts outside the CDR3, is GEEVAQTPKHLVRGEGQKAKLYCAPIKGHSYVFWYQQVLKNEFKFLISFQNENVFDETGMPKERFSAKCLPNSPCSLEIQATKLEDSAVYFCASSQYLARTDTQYFGPGTRLTVL.

This clonotype occurred a few times. The chain uses TRBV28 and TRBJ2-1; 7 nucleotides agree with TRBD2. Germline V gene lookup returns CDR1 MDHEN and CDR2 SYDVKM. The ends lost 6 bases at V and 4 bases at J; junction bases unmatched: 12. The CDR3 extends over 16 amino acids. The CDR3: CASSAGGTGPYNEQFF. The CDR3 bases are TGTGCCAGCAGCGCCGGGGGGACCGGGCCTTACAATGAGCAGTTCTTC.

This clonotype was seen only a few times. This sequence joins TRBV7-9 and TRBJ1-1; D unresolved. The CDR3 is 13 residues long. Germline V gives CDR1 SEHNR, CDR2 FQNEAQ (reference sequence). Trimming removed 5 bases from V and 5 bases from J, with 12 bases in between. CDR3 in amino acids: CASSLPGGTEAFF. CDR3 sequence (DNA): TGTGCCAGCAGCCTCCCAGGTGGGACTGAAGCTTTCTTT.

The rearrangement links TRBV19 to TRBJ1-3; D is perhaps TRBD1 (5 bases). Trimming removed 1 base from V and 2 bases from J, with 9 bases in between. Germline V gene data show CDR1 as LNHDA and CDR2 as SQIVND (reference sequence). This CDR3 comprises 15 residues. The CDR3: CASSIAPDTGNTIYF. For the CDR3, the DNA is TGTGCCAGTAGTATAGCTCCGGACACTGGAAACACCATATATTTT.